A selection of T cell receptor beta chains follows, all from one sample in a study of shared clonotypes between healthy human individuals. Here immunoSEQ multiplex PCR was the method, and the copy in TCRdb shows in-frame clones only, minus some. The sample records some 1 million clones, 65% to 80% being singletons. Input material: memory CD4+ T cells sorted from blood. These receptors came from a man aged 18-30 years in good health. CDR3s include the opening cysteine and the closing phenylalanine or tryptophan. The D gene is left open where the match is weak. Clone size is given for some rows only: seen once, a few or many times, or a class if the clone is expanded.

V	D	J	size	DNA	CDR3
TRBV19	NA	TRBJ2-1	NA	TGTGCCAGTAGTGGGGTGTCCTACAATGAGCAGTTCTTC	CASSGVSYNEQFF
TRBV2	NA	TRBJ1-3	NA	TGTGCCAGCAGTCCCGGGACTACTGGAAACACCATATATTTT	CASSPGTTGNTIYF
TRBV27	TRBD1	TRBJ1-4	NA	TGTGCCAGCAGTCCTCAGACAGGGGGTGGTATTGAAAAACTGTTTTTT	CASSPQTGGGIEKLFF
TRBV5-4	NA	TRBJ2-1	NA	TGTGCCAGCAGCCACCCGGAGGCGGTCGAGCAGTTCTTC	CASSHPEAVEQFF
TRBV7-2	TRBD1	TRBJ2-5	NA	TGTGCCAGCAGCCGGGACAGGGGAACGGAGACCCAGTACTTC	CASSRDRGTETQYF
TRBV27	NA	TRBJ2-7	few	TGTGCCAGCAGGGAGCATGAGGTCGTCGAGCAGTACTTC	CASREHEVVEQYF
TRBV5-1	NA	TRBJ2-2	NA	TGCGCCAGCAGCTCCCGAACACTGAACACCGGGGAGCTGTTTTTT	CASSSRTLNTGELFF
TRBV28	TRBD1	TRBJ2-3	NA	TGTGCCAGCAGTTTTACGGGACAGGGAACAGATACGCAGTATTTT	CASSFTGQGTDTQYF
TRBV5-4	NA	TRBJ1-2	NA	TGTGCCAGCAGCCTCATGTGGGTTCGGGGAGACTATGGCTACACCTTC	CASSLMWVRGDYGYTF
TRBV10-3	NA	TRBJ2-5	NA	TGTGCCACCCGCCGGGACACAGAAGAGACCCAGTACTTC	CATRRDTEETQYF